This T cell receptor (beta chain) is drawn from a study of Ad26.COV2.S vaccination and SARS-CoV-2 variants. Clones were sequenced by immunoSEQ multiplex PCR, and TCRdb holds only the in-frame ones, with some missing. The sample shows more than 300,000 clones, about 82% of them seen only once. Treatment noted: roughly 19 received Ad26.COV2.S at low or high dose, single or two shots; 5 received placebo; per-sample allocation not given. The investigators took samples on day 63 after the first vaccine or placebo injection. The clonotype was recovered from a person aged 18-65 years who received the Ad26.COV2.S COVID-19 vaccine or a placebo. Source: peripheral blood, taken in a trial of Ad26.COV2.S vaccine versus placebo.

DNA of the CDR3: TGTGCCAGCAGCGGGATTCGAGGGAACACTGAAGCTTTCTTT. Protein: CASSGIRGNTEAFF. The chain carries TRBV9 and TRBJ1-1, with D unresolved. V was cut by 3 bases and J by 1 base, with 10 bases left in between. The germline V gene has CDR1 SGDLS and CDR2 YYNGEE. The CDR3 sequence is 14 residues long.